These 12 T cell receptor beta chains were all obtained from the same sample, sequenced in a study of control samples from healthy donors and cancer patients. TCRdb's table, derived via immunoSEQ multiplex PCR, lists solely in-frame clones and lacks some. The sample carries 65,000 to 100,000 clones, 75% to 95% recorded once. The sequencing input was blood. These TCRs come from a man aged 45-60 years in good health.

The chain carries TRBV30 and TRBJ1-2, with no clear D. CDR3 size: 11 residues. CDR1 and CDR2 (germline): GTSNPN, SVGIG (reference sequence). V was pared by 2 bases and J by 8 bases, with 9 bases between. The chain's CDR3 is CAWSNFGGYTF. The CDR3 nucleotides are TGTGCCTGGAGTAACTTCGGAGGCTACACCTTC.

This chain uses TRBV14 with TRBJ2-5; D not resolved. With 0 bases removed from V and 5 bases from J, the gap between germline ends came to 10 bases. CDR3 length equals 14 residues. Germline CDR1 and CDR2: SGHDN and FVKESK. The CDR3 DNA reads TGTGCCAGCAGCCAAGATCAGGTTGGGGAGACCCAGTACTTC. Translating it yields CASSQDQVGETQYF.

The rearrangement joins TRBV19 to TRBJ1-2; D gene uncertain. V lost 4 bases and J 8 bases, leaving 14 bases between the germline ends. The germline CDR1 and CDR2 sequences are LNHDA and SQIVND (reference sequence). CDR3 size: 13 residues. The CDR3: CASSTAYEGGYTF. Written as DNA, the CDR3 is TGTGCCAGTAGTACCGCATATGAGGGCGGCTACACCTTC.

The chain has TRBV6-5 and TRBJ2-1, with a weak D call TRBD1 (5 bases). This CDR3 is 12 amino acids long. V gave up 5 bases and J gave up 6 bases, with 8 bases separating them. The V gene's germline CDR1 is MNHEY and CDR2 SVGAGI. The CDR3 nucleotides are TGTGCCAGCAGTCTTCAGGGCAATGAGCAGTTCTTC. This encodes CASSLQGNEQFF.

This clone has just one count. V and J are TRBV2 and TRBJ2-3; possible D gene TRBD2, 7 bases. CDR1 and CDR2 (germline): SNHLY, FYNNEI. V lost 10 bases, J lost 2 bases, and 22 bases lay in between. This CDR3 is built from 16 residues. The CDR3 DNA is TGTGCCACCCTGAAGGAGGCGGGGGCGATCACAGATACGCAGTATTTT. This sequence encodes CATLKEAGAITDTQYF.

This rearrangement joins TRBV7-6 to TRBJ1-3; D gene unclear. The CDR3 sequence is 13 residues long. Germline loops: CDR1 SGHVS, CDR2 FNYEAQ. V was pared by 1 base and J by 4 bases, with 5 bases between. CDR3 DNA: TGTGCCAGCAGCTTAGAGGTGGGAAACACCATATATTTT. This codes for CASSLEVGNTIYF.

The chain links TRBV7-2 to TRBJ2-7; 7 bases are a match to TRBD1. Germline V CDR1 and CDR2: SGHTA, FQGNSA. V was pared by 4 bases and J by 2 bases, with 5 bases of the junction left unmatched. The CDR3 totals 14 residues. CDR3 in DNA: TGTGCCAGCAGCTCCCAGACAGGGCCCTACGAGCAGTACTTC. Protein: CASSSQTGPYEQYF.

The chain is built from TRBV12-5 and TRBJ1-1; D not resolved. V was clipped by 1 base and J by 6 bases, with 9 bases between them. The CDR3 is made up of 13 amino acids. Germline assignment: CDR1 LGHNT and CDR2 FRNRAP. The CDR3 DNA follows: TGTGCTAGTGGTTTGGGCGGGGAGTCTGAAGCTTTCTTT. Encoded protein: CASGLGGESEAFF.

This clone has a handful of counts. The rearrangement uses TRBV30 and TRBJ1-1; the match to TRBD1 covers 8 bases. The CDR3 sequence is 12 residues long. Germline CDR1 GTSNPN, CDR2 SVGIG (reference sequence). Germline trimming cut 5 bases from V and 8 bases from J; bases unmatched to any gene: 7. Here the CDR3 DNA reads TGTGCCTGGGACAGGGGACGGGCAGAAGCTTTCTTT. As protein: CAWDRGRAEAFF.

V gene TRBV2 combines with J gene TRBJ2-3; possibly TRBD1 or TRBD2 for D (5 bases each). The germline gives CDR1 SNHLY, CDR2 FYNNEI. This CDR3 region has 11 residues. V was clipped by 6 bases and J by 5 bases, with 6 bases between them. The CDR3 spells CASRGEDTQYF. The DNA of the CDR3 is TGTGCCAGCAGGGGGGAAGATACGCAGTATTTT.

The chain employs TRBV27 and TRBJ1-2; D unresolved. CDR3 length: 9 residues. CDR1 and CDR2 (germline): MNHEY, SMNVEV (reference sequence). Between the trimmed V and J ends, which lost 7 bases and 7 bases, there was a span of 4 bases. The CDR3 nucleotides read TGTGCCAGCATTTGTGGCTACACCTTC. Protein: CASICGYTF.

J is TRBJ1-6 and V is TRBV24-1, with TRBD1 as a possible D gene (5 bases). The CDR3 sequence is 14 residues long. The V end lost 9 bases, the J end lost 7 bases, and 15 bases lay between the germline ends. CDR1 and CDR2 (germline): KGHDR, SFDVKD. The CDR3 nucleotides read TGTGCCACCTCCGCGGGGGGGTTCAATTCACCCCTCCACTTT. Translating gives CATSAGGFNSPLHF.